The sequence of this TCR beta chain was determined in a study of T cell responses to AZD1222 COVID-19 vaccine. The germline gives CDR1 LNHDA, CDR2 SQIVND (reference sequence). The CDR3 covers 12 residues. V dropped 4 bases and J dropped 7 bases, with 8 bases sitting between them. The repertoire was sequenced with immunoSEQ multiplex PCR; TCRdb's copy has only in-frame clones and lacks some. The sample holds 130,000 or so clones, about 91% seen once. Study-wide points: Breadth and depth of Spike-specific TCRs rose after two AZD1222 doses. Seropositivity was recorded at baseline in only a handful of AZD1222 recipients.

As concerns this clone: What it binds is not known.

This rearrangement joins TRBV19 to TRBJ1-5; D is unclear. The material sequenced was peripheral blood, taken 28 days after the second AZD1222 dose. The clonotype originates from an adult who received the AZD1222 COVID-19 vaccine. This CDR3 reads CASSSWVQPQHF. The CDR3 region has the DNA TGTGCCAGTAGTAGTTGGGTCCAGCCCCAGCATTTT.